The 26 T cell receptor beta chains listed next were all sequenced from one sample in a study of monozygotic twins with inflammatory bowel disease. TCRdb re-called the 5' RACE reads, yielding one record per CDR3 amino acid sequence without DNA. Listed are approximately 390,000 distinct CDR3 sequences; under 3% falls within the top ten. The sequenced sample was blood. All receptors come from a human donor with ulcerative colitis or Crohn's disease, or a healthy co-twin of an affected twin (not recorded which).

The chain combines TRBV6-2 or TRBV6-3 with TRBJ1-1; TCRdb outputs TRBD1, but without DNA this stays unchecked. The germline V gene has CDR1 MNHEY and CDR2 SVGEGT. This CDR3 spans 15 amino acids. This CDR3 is CASSDTGTGDTEAFF.

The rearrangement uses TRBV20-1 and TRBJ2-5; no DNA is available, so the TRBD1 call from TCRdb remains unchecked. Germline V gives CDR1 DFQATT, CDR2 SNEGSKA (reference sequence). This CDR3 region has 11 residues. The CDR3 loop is CSASAGETQYF.

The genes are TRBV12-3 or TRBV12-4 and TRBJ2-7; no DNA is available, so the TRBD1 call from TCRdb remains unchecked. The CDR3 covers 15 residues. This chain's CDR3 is CASSKDRGDAYEQYF.

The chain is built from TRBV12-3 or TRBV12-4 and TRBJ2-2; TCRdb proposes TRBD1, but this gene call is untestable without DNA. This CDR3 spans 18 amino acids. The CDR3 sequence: CASHRPGTVSSNTGELFF.

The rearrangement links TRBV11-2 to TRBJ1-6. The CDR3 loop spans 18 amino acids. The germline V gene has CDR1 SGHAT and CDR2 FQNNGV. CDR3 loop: CASSDQPRASSYNSPLHF.

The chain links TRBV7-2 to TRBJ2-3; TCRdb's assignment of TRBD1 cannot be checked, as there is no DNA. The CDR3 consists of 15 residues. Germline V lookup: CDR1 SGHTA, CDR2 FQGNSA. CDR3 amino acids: CASSLEGYGPDTQYF.

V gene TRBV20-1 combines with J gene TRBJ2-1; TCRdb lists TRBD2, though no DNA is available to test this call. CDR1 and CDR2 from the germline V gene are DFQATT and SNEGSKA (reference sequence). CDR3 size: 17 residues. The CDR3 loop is CSARGWTSGTSGYEQFF.

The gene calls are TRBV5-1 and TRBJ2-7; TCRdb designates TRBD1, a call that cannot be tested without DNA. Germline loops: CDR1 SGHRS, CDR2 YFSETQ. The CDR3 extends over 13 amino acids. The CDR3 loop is CASSAGQFYEQYF.

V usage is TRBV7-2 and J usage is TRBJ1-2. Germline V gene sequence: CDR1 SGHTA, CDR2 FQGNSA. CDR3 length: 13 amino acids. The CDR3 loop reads CASKEYGGYGYTF.

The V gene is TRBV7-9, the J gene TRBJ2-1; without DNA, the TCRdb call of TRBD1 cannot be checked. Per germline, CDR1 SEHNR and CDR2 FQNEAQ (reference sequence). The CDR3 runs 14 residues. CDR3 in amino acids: CASNWGGAVNEQFF.

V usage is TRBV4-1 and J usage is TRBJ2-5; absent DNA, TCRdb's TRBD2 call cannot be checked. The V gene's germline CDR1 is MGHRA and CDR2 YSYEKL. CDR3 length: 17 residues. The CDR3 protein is CASSQDESGSFQETQYF.

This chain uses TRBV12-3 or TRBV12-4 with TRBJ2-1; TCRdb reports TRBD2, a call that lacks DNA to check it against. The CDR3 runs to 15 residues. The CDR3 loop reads CASSPGTSGTREQFF.

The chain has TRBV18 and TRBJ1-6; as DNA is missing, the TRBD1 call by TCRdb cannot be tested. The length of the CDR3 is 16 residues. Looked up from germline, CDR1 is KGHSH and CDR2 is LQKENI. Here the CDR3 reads CASSPFSGQGRSPLHF.

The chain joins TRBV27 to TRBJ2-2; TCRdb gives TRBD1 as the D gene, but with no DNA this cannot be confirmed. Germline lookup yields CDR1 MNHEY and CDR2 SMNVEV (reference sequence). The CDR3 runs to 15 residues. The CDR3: CASSLYNRGGGELFF.

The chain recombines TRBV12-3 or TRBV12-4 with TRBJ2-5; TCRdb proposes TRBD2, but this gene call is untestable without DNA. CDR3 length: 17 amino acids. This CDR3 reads CASSPSSVLSTPETQYF.

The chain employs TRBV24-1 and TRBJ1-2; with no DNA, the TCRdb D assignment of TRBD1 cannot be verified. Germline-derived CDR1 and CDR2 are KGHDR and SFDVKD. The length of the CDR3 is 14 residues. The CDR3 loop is CATSDPDRNYGYTF.

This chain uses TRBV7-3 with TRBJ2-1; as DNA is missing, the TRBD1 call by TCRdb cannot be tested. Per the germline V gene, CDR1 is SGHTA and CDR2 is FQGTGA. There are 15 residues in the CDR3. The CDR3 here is CASSPTGTGIYEQFF.

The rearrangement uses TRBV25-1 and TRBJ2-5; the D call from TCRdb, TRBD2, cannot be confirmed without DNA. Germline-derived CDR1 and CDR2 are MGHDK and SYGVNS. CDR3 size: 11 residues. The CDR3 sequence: CASSREGTQYF.

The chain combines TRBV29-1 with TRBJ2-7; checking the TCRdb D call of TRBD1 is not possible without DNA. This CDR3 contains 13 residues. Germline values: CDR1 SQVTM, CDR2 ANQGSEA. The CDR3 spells CSATRGKVNEQYF.

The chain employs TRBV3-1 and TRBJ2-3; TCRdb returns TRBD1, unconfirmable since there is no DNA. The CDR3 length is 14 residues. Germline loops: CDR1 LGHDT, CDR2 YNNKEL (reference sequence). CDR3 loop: CASSSPGSGDTQYF.

The CDR3 loop is CASSETNFQETQYF. The rearrangement links TRBV2 to TRBJ2-5. The CDR3 contains 14 residues. CDR1 is SNHLY, CDR2 FYNNEI, per germline.

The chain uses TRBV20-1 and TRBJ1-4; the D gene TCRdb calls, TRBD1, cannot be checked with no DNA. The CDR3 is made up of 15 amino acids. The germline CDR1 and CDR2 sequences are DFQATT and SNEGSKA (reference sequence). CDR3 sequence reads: CSAAGGPWTNEKLFF.

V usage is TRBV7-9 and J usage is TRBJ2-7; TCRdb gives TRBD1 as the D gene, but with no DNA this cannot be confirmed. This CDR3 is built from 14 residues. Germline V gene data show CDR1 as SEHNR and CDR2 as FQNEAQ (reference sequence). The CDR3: CAGSWDRETYEQYF.

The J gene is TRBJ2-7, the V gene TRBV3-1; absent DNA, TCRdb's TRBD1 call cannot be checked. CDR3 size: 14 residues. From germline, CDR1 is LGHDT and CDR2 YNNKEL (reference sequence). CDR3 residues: CASSRDTVAYEQYF.

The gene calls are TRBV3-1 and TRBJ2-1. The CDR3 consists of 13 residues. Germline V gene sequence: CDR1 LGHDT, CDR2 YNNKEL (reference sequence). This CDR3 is CASSQDRFNEQFF.

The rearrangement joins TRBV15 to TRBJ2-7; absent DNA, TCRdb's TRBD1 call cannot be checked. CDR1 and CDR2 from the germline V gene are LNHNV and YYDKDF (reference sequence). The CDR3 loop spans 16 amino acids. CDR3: CATSNPGALEGSEQYF. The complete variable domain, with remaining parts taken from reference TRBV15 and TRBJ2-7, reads DAMVIQNPRYQVTQFGKPVTLSCSQTLNHNVMYWYQQKSSQAPKLLFHYYDKDFNNEADTPDNFQSRRPNTSFCFLDIRSPGLGDTAMYLCATSNPGALEGSEQYFGPGTRLTVT.